This T cell receptor (beta chain) emerged from a study of blood T cell repertoires in COVID-19. CDR3 length: 15 residues. From germline, CDR1 is LNHDA and CDR2 SQIVND (reference sequence). The V gene lost 3 bases and the J gene lost 4 bases, with 15 bases spanning the gap. The sample holds one count of this clone. Only in-frame clones appear in the TCRdb table, and some are missing; sequencing was by immunoSEQ multiplex PCR. The table lists 70,000 to 85,000 clones, around 93% of them singletons, with 4.5% to 6% in the top ten. Material: peripheral blood. This chain joins TRBV19 and TRBJ1-2; D is perhaps TRBD1 (5 bases). The receptor was derived from a woman in her sixties or seventies with active COVID-19. The CDR3 loop reads CASSIATEPPYGYTF. The CDR3 region has the DNA TGTGCCAGTAGTATTGCGACAGAACCCCCCTATGGCTACACCTTC.